This T cell receptor beta chain is from a study of CD8 T cells in ankylosing spondylitis. Overall study findings and caveats: Disease-linked clones had a CD8+ phenotype and relatively low frequency in peripheral blood. Some motif variants were previously reported in reactive arthritis synovial fluid and blood. One TCR beta motif, made up of roughly 8 highly homologous variants, appeared characteristic of ankylosing spondylitis blood. Reportedly, matched ankylosing spondylitis synovial fluid was significantly enriched for disease-linked clones.

Trimming removed 6 bases from V and 4 bases from J, with 10 bases in between. In germline, CDR1 is LNHDA, CDR2 SQIVND (reference sequence). The CDR3 extends over 13 amino acids. This clonotype has a single count. Its specificity is not known. Researchers built TCR beta libraries using quantitative 5'-RACE with molecular barcodes. TCRdb analysed the 5' RACE reads with MiXCR anew, one entry per CDR3 protein. The sample has roughly 440,000 distinct CDR3 sequences; about a sixth are singletons. The source material was blood, either unsorted or a sorted T cell fraction (not recorded which). The receptor comes from a male donor with ankylosing spondylitis. V is TRBV19 and J is TRBJ1-5; D unclear. This CDR3 reads CASRAQFNQPQHF. For the CDR3, the DNA is TGTGCCAGTAGGGCGCAGTTTAATCAGCCCCAGCATTTT.